The text below deals with one TCR beta chain. The data belong to a study of shared T cell receptors in the human thymus. The repertoire was sequenced with immunoSEQ multiplex PCR; TCRdb's copy has only in-frame clones and lacks some. The sample consists of about 380,000 clones, 95% of them appearing once. Germline trimming cut 2 bases from V and 4 bases from J; bases unmatched to any gene: 7. The CDR3 totals 16 residues. Germline CDR1 is MNHNY and CDR2 is SVGAGI (reference sequence). This clonotype was obtained from a human donor. V and J are TRBV6-6 and TRBJ2-2, with 7 bases identical to TRBD2. The source material was thymocytes. Here the CDR3 reads CASSYPVGGSTGELFF. The CDR3 region has the DNA TGTGCCAGCAGTTACCCCGTGGGGGGGAGCACCGGGGAGCTGTTTTTT.